The source of this TCR beta chain is a study of T cell responses to AZD1222 COVID-19 vaccine. Whole-study findings and limits: Donors, mostly white British, included more females; clonal diversity was possibly underestimated. The study sampled repertoires only after the peak T cell response.

This clone was detected once. What it binds is unknown. The CDR3 is made up of 15 amino acids. The ends lost 6 bases at V and 1 base at J; junction bases unmatched: 6. Germline CDR1 and CDR2: MDHEN and SYDVKM. The repertoire was sequenced with immunoSEQ multiplex PCR; TCRdb's copy has only in-frame clones and lacks some. The sample includes 95,000 to 130,000 clones, 70% to 90% of them seen just once. The chain is built from TRBV28 and TRBJ1-5; 7 nucleotides line up with TRBD1. The clonotype was recovered from an adult in good health. The material sequenced was peripheral blood, taken on day 0 of MenACWY control vaccination. This chain's CDR3 is CASRRTGASNQPQHF. The CDR3 DNA follows: TGTGCCAGCAGGCGCACAGGGGCAAGCAATCAGCCCCAGCATTTT.